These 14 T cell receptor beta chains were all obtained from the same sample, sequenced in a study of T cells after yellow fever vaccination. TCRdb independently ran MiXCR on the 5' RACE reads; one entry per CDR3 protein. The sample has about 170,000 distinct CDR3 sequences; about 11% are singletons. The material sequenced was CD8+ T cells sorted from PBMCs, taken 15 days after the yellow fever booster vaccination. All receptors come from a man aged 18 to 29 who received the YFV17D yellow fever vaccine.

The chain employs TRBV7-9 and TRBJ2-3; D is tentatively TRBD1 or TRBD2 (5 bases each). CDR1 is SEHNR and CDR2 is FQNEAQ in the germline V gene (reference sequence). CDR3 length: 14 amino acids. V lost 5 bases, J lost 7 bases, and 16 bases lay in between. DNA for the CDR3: TGTGCCAGCAGCGCCCCGTCGGGGCCACATACGCAGTATTTT. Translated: CASSAPSGPHTQYF.

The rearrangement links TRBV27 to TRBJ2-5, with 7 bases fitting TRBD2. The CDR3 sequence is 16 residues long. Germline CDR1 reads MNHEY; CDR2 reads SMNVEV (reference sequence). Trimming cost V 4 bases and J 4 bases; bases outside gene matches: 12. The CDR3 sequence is CASSSYGRSGAETQYF. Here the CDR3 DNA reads TGTGCCAGCAGTTCTTATGGGAGGAGCGGGGCAGAGACCCAGTACTTC.

The CDR3 DNA is TGTGCCAGCAGTCTCGTCGGACGGTCTAAGGGAAAACTGTTTTTT. Translation: CASSLVGRSKGKLFF. The chain recombines TRBV6-5 with TRBJ1-4; unclear D gene. Trimming removed 5 bases from V and 10 bases from J, with 20 bases in between. The CDR3 covers 15 residues. From germline, CDR1 is MNHEY and CDR2 SVGAGI.

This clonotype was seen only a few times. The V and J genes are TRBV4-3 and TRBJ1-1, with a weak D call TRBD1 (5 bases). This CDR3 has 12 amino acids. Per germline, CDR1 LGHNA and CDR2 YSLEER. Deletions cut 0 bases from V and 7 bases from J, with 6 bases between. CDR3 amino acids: CASSQDTGEAFF. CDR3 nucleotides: TGCGCCAGCAGCCAAGATACAGGTGAAGCTTTCTTT.

DNA of the CDR3: TGTGCTAGTGGTTACTTGTCCCGCGAGCAGTACTTC. Its translation: CASGYLSREQYF. The V gene is TRBV12-5, the J gene TRBJ2-7; D not certain. The CDR3 totals 12 residues. V shed 4 bases and J shed 6 bases, with 10 bases lying between them. CDR1 is LGHNT and CDR2 is FRNRAP in the germline V gene.

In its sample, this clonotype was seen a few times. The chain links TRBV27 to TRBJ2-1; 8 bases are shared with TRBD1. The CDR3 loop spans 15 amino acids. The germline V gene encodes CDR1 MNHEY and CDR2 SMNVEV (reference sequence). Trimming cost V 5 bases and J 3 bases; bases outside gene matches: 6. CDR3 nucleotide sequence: TGTGCCAGCAGTCCGACAGGGGCGATCTACAATGAGCAGTTCTTC. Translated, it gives CASSPTGAIYNEQFF.

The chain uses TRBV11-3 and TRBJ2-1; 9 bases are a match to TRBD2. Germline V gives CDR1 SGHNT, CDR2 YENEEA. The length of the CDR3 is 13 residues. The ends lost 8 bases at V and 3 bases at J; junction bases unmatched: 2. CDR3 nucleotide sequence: TGTGCCAGCGCGGGGGGGGACTACAATGAGCAGTTCTTC. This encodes CASAGGDYNEQFF. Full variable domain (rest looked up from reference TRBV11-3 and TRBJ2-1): EAGVVQSPRYKIIEKKQPVAFWCNPISGHNTLYWYLQNLGQGPELLIRYENEEAVDDSQLPKDRFSAERLKGVDSTLKIQPAELGDSAVYLCASAGGDYNEQFFGPGTRLTVL.

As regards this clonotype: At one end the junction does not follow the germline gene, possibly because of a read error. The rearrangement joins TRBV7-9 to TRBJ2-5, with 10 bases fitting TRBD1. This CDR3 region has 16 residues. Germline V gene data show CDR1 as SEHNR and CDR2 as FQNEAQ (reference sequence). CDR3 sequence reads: CARSSGTGDGQETQYF. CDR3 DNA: TGTGCCAGAAGCTCCGGGACAGGGGACGGGCAAGAGACCCAGTACTTC.

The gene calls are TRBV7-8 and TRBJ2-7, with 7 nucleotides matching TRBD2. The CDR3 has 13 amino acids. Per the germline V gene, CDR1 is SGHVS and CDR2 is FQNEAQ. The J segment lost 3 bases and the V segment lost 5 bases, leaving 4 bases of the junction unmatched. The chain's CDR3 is CASSVRDYYEQYV. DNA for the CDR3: TGTGCCAGCAGCGTCCGGGACTACTACGAGCAGTACGTC.

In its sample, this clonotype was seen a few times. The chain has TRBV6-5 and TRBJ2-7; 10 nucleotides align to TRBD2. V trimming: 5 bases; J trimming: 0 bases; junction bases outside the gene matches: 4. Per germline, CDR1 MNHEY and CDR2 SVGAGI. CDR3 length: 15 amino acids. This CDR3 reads CASSILAGASYEQYF. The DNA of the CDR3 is TGTGCCAGCAGTATCCTAGCGGGGGCCTCCTACGAGCAGTACTTC.

CDR3 DNA: TGCGCCAGCACAAGCGGGGGGGGCGGCGGTACGCAGTATTTT. It encodes CASTSGGGGGTQYF. The V gene is TRBV5-1, the J gene TRBJ2-3, with TRBD2 identical over 10 bases. The junction had 9 bases not matched to a gene; V was cut back by 6 bases and J by 8 bases. There are 14 residues in the CDR3. Germline-derived CDR1 and CDR2 are SGHRS and YFSETQ. Together with reference TRBV5-1 and TRBJ2-3, the CDR3 gives the full variable domain: KAGVTQTPRYLIKTRGQQVTLSCSPISGHRSVSWYQQTPGQGLQFLFEYFSETQRNKGNFPGRFSGRQFSNSRSEMNVSTLELGDSALYLCASTSGGGGGTQYFGPGTRLTVL.

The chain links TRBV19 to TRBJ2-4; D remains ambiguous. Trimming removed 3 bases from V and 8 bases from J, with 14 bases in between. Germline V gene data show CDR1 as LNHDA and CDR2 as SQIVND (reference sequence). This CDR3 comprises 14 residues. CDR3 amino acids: CASSIPELGDIQYF. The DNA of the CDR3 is TGTGCCAGTAGTATTCCGGAATTGGGTGACATTCAGTACTTC.

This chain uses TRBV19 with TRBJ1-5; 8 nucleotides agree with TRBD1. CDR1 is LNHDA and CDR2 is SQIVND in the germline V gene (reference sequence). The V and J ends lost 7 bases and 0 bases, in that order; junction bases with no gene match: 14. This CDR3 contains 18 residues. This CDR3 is CASTPGQGSRGSNQPQHF. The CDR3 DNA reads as TGTGCCAGTACTCCCGGACAGGGTTCGCGGGGTAGCAATCAGCCCCAGCATTTT. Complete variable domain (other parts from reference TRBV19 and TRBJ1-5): DGGITQSPKYLFRKEGQNVTLSCEQNLNHDAMYWYRQDPGQGLRLIYYSQIVNDFQKGDIAEGYSVSREKKESFPLTVTSAQKNPTAFYLCASTPGQGSRGSNQPQHFGDGTRLSIL.

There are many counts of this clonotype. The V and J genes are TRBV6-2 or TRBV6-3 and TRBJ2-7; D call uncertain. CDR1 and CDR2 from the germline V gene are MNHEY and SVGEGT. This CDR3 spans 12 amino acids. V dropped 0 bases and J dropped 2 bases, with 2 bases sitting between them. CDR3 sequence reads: CASSYSPYEQYF. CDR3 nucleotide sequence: TGTGCCAGCAGTTACTCGCCCTACGAGCAGTACTTC.